These 23 T cell receptor beta chains share one sample of origin, sequenced in a study of blood T cell repertoires in COVID-19. Sequencing used immunoSEQ multiplex PCR; TCRdb keeps in-frame clones, though not all of them. The sample lists roughly 330,000 clones, more than 70% occurring once. The sequenced material came from peripheral blood. Receptors were obtained from a woman aged 45-65 years with acute or convalescent COVID-19.

The count of this clone is one. The rearrangement links TRBV28 to TRBJ2-1; weak D call: TRBD1 (6 bases). The CDR3 length is 16 residues. The germline V and J ends were trimmed by 3 bases and 4 bases, with 16 bases remaining between them. The germline CDR1 and CDR2 sequences are MDHEN and SYDVKM. Here the CDR3 DNA reads TGTGCCAGCAGTTTTGAATCTGGGGGCTGGTACAATGAGCAGTTCTTC. Encoded protein: CASSFESGGWYNEQFF.

The chain combines TRBV5-1 with TRBJ1-4; D is perhaps TRBD1 (5 bases). This CDR3 is 16 amino acids long. The V end lost 1 base, the J end lost 1 base, and 11 bases lay between the germline ends. From germline, CDR1 is SGHRS and CDR2 YFSETQ. CDR3 nucleotide sequence: TGCGCCAGCAGCTTGTGGAGGGACGGAACTAATGAAAAACTGTTTTTT. It codes for CASSLWRDGTNEKLFF. The whole variable domain, remainder taken from reference TRBV5-1 and TRBJ1-4, is KAGVTQTPRYLIKTRGQQVTLSCSPISGHRSVSWYQQTPGQGLQFLFEYFSETQRNKGNFPGRFSGRQFSNSRSEMNVSTLELGDSALYLCASSLWRDGTNEKLFFGSGTQLSVL.

The rearrangement joins TRBV7-8 to TRBJ1-3; 8 nucleotides match TRBD1. CDR1 SGHVS and CDR2 FQNEAQ come from the germline V gene. The CDR3 totals 15 residues. V lost 5 bases and J lost 4; bases outside the gene matches: 7. CDR3 DNA sequence: TGTGCCAGCAGCCAACAGACAGGGGTCGGAAACACCATATATTTT. It codes for CASSQQTGVGNTIYF.

The rearrangement joins TRBV3-1 (or the pseudogene TRBV3-2) to TRBJ1-4, with 7 nucleotides matching TRBD1. CDR3 length: 13 residues. J lost 8 bases, V lost 4 bases, and 4 bases had no gene match. The V gene's germline CDR1 is LGHDT and CDR2 YNNKEL (reference sequence). CDR3 sequence: CASSLTGVEKLFF. CDR3 nucleotide sequence: TGTGCCAGCAGCCTAACAGGGGTGGAAAAACTGTTTTTT.

The genes are TRBV11-2 and TRBJ2-1; D is unresolved. The germline CDR1 and CDR2 sequences are SGHAT and FQNNGV. The CDR3 consists of 14 residues. V was clipped by 3 bases and J by 0 bases, with 6 bases between them. The DNA of the CDR3 is TGTGCCAGCAGCTTTGGCCGCTCCTACAATGAGCAGTTCTTC. Translating it yields CASSFGRSYNEQFF.

This clone was seen a single time. The chain uses TRBV24-1 and TRBJ1-1; possibly TRBD1 for D (5 bases). The germline V gene encodes CDR1 KGHDR and CDR2 SFDVKD. CDR3 length: 16 residues. Trimming pared 3 bases from V and 4 bases from J, leaving 17 bases between. The CDR3 region has the DNA TGTGCCACCAGTGATGGAGCGGGGAGGGGAATCACTGAAGCTTTCTTT. Residues: CATSDGAGRGITEAFF.

The rearrangement uses TRBV27 and TRBJ2-3; perhaps TRBD2 as D (6 bases). Looked up from germline, CDR1 is MNHEY and CDR2 is SMNVEV (reference sequence). The V end was cut by 1 base, the J end by 3 bases, with 11 bases between. The length of the CDR3 is 15 residues. CDR3 sequence reads: CASSLLRRGTDTQYF. The CDR3 DNA reads as TGTGCCAGCAGTTTATTAAGGAGGGGTACAGATACGCAGTATTTT.

J is TRBJ2-1 and V is TRBV2, with TRBD2 matching 9 bases. V shed 11 bases, J shed 8 bases, and the junction held 13 bases outside the gene matches. The CDR3 has 14 residues. The V gene's germline CDR1 is SNHLY and CDR2 FYNNEI. The CDR3 DNA sequence: TGTGCCGGACGTAGAAGGACTAGCGAAGATGAGCAGTTCTTC. It codes for CAGRRRTSEDEQFF.

The gene calls are TRBV2 and TRBJ2-1; 11 bases agree with TRBD2. This CDR3 has 14 amino acids. Germline trimming cut 5 bases from V and 7 bases from J; bases unmatched to any gene: 4. CDR1 is SNHLY and CDR2 is FYNNEI in the germline V gene. The CDR3 protein is CASSLAGGRNEQFF. The CDR3 nucleotides read TGTGCCAGCAGTCTAGCGGGAGGTCGTAATGAGCAGTTCTTC.

The genes are TRBV28 and TRBJ1-5; D possibly corresponds to TRBD1 (6 bases). The germline V and J ends were trimmed by 6 bases and 4 bases, with 22 bases remaining between them. Looked up from germline, CDR1 is MDHEN and CDR2 is SYDVKM. The CDR3 spans 17 residues. CDR3 in amino acids: CASRPHGQGSWNQPQHF. CDR3 coding DNA: TGTGCCAGCAGACCCCACGGGCAGGGGTCTTGGAATCAGCCCCAGCATTTT.

The CDR3 region is CASSVGAGDINYGYTF. CDR3 nucleotides: TGTGCCAGCAGCGTAGGGGCAGGGGACATTAACTATGGCTACACCTTC. The rearrangement uses TRBV9 and TRBJ1-2, with TRBD1 as a possible D gene (6 bases). Looked up from germline, CDR1 is SGDLS and CDR2 is YYNGEE. The V end lost 0 bases, the J end lost 1 base, and 13 bases lay between the germline ends. The CDR3 is made up of 16 amino acids.

J is TRBJ2-3 and V is TRBV25-1, with TRBD2 matching 13 bases. The germline gives CDR1 MGHDK, CDR2 SYGVNS. This CDR3 has 18 amino acids. J gave up 5 bases and V 6 bases, and 14 bases lay outside the gene matches. DNA for the CDR3: TGTGCCAGCAGCCGGACTAGCGGGAGCTTGGGGGAGAGAGATACGCAGTATTTT. Its translation: CASSRTSGSLGERDTQYF.

V gene TRBV24-1 combines with J gene TRBJ2-3; the match to TRBD2 covers 10 bases. Unmatched junction bases numbered 3, after V lost 0 bases and J lost 4 bases. The CDR3 is 16 residues long. In germline, CDR1 is KGHDR, CDR2 SFDVKD. The CDR3 protein is CATSDLESGGADTQYF. The CDR3 region has the DNA TGTGCCACCAGTGATTTGGAGAGCGGGGGGGCAGATACGCAGTATTTT.

V usage is TRBV19 and J usage is TRBJ2-7; 8 bases match TRBD1. CDR1 LNHDA and CDR2 SQIVND come from the germline V gene (reference sequence). The length of the CDR3 is 15 residues. The trim removed 2 bases at V and 2 bases at J, leaving 5 bases unmatched. The CDR3 spells CASSITGTGAYEQYF. CDR3 DNA: TGTGCCAGTAGTATAACTGGGACAGGAGCCTACGAGCAGTACTTC.

The CDR3 bases are TGTGCCAGCAACGCTGGACAGGCCGGATATGGCTACACCTTC. This sequence encodes CASNAGQAGYGYTF. The chain has TRBV28 and TRBJ1-2; 7 bases line up with TRBD1. CDR3 length: 14 amino acids. Trimming took 7 bases from V and 5 from J; bases not matched to a gene: 10. Germline values: CDR1 MDHEN, CDR2 SYDVKM.

The gene calls are TRBV18 and TRBJ2-1; 11 positions agree with TRBD2. V lost 3 bases, J lost 10 bases, and 8 bases stayed unmatched. The CDR3 length is 15 residues. Germline V gene data show CDR1 as KGHSH and CDR2 as LQKENI. DNA for the CDR3: TGTGCCAGCTCACCTCCAGAGGGACTAGCGGTAGAGCAGTTCTTC. This sequence encodes CASSPPEGLAVEQFF.

The V and J genes are TRBV2 and TRBJ2-5; 7 positions match TRBD2. CDR3 length: 15 amino acids. V gave up 6 bases and J gave up 2 bases; unmatched junction bases: 9. Germline-derived CDR1 and CDR2 are SNHLY and FYNNEI. CDR3 bases: TGTGCCAGCAGCCGAGCGGGAAGGAAACAAGAGACCCAGTACTTC. Its protein is CASSRAGRKQETQYF.

This chain joins TRBV5-4 and TRBJ2-1, with 10 positions matching TRBD2. Germline CDR1 reads SGHNT; CDR2 reads YYREEE (reference sequence). The V and J ends lost 0 bases and 4 bases, in that order; junction bases with no gene match: 4. The CDR3 contains 16 residues. The CDR3 protein is CASSLVVAGGYNEQFF. In DNA, the CDR3 is TGTGCCAGCAGCTTGGTTGTAGCGGGAGGTTACAATGAGCAGTTCTTC.

The table lists this clone with a few counts. The V gene is TRBV5-1, the J gene TRBJ1-1; D gene unclear. Trimming removed 1 base at V and 7 bases at J, with 8 bases between. This CDR3 region has 12 residues. Looked up from germline, CDR1 is SGHRS and CDR2 is YFSETQ. CDR3 in amino acids: CASSLTRSEAFF. CDR3 in DNA: TGCGCCAGCAGCTTGACAAGGAGTGAAGCTTTCTTT.

This rearrangement joins TRBV5-6 to TRBJ2-7, with TRBD1 matching 7 bases. Per germline, CDR1 SGHDT and CDR2 YYEEEE. The CDR3 length is 15 residues. V lost 0 bases, J lost 4 bases, and 7 bases stayed unmatched. The CDR3 region is CASSLGGQTPYEQYF. In DNA form, the CDR3 reads TGTGCCAGCAGCTTGGGGGGACAGACCCCTTACGAGCAGTACTTC.

This chain connects TRBV3-1 (or the pseudogene TRBV3-2) to TRBJ1-4; 7 bases align to TRBD1. CDR3 length: 16 amino acids. J lost 3 bases, V lost 4 bases, and 8 bases had no gene match. The V gene's germline CDR1 is LGHDT and CDR2 YNNKEL (reference sequence). DNA of the CDR3: TGTGCCAGCAGCCCAACAGGGGCAGCGGCTAATGAAAAACTGTTTTTT. It yields the protein CASSPTGAAANEKLFF.

The CDR3 reads CASSPGLAGIGYEQYF. DNA of the CDR3: TGTGCCAGCAGCCCCGGACTAGCGGGAATAGGGTACGAGCAGTACTTC. The V and J genes are TRBV7-2 and TRBJ2-7, with 12 bases lining up with TRBD2. V was clipped by 5 bases and J by 4 bases; unmatched bases: 9. Germline loops: CDR1 SGHTA, CDR2 FQGNSA. The CDR3 runs to 16 residues.

The chain uses TRBV2 and TRBJ2-7; 10 bases map to TRBD2. The CDR3 length is 12 residues. Trimming removed 6 bases from V and 5 bases from J; junction bases left unmatched: 1. The V gene's germline CDR1 is SNHLY and CDR2 FYNNEI. CDR3 sequence: CASRGLANEQYF. CDR3 sequence (DNA): TGTGCCAGCAGGGGACTAGCGAACGAGCAGTACTTC.